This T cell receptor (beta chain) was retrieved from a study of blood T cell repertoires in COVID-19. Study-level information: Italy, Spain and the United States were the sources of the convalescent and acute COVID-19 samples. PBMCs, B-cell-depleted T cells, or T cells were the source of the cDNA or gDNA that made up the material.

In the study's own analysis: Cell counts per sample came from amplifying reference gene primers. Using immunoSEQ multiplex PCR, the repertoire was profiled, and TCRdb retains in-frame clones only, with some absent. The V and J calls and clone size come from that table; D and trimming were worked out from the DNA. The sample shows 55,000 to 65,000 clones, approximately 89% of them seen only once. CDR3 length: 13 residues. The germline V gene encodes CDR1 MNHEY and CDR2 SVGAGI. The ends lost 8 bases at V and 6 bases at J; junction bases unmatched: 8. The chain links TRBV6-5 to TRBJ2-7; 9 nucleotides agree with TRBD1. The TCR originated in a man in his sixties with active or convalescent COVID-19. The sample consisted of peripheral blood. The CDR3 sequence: CASQDLTGGEQYF. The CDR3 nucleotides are TGTGCCAGCCAAGACTTGACAGGGGGCGAGCAGTACTTC.